The 14 T cell receptor beta chains given below trace back to one sample, sequenced in a study of radiation and T cells in renal cell carcinoma (dated by TCRdb to the early 2020s). The sample's time point label is to be understood as: blood 4 weeks post-SBRT, at nephrectomy. Reading the label with the study, this specimen's treatment or condition is: 15 Gy SBRT to primary tumor, nephrectomy 4 weeks later. To prepare the library, the immunoSEQ multiplex PCR assay was applied. Here the immuneACCESS table is served through TCRdb, limited to in-frame sequences with V and J called. Missing clones are a known gap in these copies; in checked studies unresolved V genes cover under half, and the rest lacks a known reason. The sample has some 81,000 clones on record, 89% of them singletons. The top ten clones comprise roughly 6% of the sample. Sequencing used blood, obtained from a patient whose treatment included radiotherapy and nephrectomy. The source is a woman aged 70-85 years with renal cell carcinoma.

CDR3 coding DNA: TGTGCCAGCTCACTGGGACATCTCTATGGCTACACCTTC. Protein product: CASSLGHLYGYTF. This chain joins TRBV18 and TRBJ1-2, with D tentatively TRBD1 (6 bases). CDR1 is KGHSH and CDR2 is LQKENI in the germline V gene. Between the trimmed V and J ends, which lost 4 bases and 4 bases, there was a span of 10 bases. This CDR3 contains 13 residues.

The gene calls are TRBV19 and TRBJ2-3; 12 bases line up with TRBD2. V was clipped by 6 bases and J by 0 bases; unmatched bases: 1. The germline gives CDR1 LNHDA, CDR2 SQIVND (reference sequence). CDR3 length: 15 residues. The CDR3 DNA reads as TGTGCCAGTAGCGGACTAGCGGGGAGCACAGATACGCAGTATTTT. Translated, it gives CASSGLAGSTDTQYF.

This chain links TRBV15 with TRBJ1-2; possibly TRBD1 for D (6 bases). Trimming took off 5 bases at V and 8 bases at J, with 21 bases between the two ends. Germline assignment: CDR1 LNHNV and CDR2 YYDKDF (reference sequence). The CDR3 runs 15 residues. The CDR3 protein is CATSVGGRPLDGYTF. DNA of the CDR3: TGTGCCACCAGCGTAGGGGGGAGACCCCTAGACGGCTACACCTTC.

The V gene is TRBV27, the J gene TRBJ2-7; D may be TRBD1 (6 bases). CDR1 and CDR2 (germline): MNHEY, SMNVEV (reference sequence). The V end lost 3 bases, the J end lost 2 bases, and 8 bases lay between the germline ends. The CDR3 is made up of 13 amino acids. The CDR3 DNA is TGTGCCAGCAGTTTTGGACAGCCCTACGAGCAGTACTTC. Its protein product is CASSFGQPYEQYF.

This clone appeared a single time. The chain has TRBV18 and TRBJ2-5; D is unclear. CDR3 length equals 12 residues. V was shortened by 5 bases and J by 4 bases, with 8 bases between the two germline ends. Germline lookup yields CDR1 KGHSH and CDR2 LQKENI. The CDR3 DNA reads TGTGCCAGCTCAGAAGCTCGAGAGACCCAGTACTTC. Amino acids: CASSEARETQYF.

The chain uses TRBV11-3 and TRBJ2-2; D is uncertain. The CDR3 covers 11 residues. The germline gives CDR1 SGHNT, CDR2 YENEEA. Trimming removed 2 bases at V and 8 bases at J, with 3 bases between. This CDR3 is CASSLLGELFF. The CDR3 region has the DNA TGTGCCAGCAGCTTACTAGGGGAGCTGTTTTTT.

The chain employs TRBV19 and TRBJ2-7, with 7 bases that match TRBD1. After removal of 5 bases from V and 5 bases from J, the junction contained 6 bases not matched to a gene. Looked up from germline, CDR1 is LNHDA and CDR2 is SQIVND (reference sequence). The CDR3 length is 13 residues. CDR3 residues: CASSPRGRDEQYF. CDR3 sequence (DNA): TGTGCCAGTAGTCCCAGGGGGAGAGACGAGCAGTACTTC. The full variable domain, with the rest looked up from reference TRBV19 and TRBJ2-7, is DGGITQSPKYLFRKEGQNVTLSCEQNLNHDAMYWYRQDPGQGLRLIYYSQIVNDFQKGDIAEGYSVSREKKESFPLTVTSAQKNPTAFYLCASSPRGRDEQYFGPGTRLTVT.

The V gene is TRBV11-2, the J gene TRBJ1-3; D ambiguous. The CDR3 has 15 amino acids. Germline values: CDR1 SGHAT, CDR2 FQNNGV. Deletions cut 5 bases from V and 0 bases from J, with 11 bases between. The CDR3 region is CASSLRVLSGNTIYF. In DNA form, the CDR3 reads TGTGCCAGCAGCCTCCGGGTCCTCTCTGGAAACACCATATATTTT.

V usage is TRBV19 and J usage is TRBJ2-7; 7 positions agree with TRBD1. The germline V gene encodes CDR1 LNHDA and CDR2 SQIVND (reference sequence). The CDR3 extends over 15 amino acids. Trimming took 4 bases from V and 3 from J; bases not matched to a gene: 9. The CDR3 bases are TGTGCCAGTAGTACCCGACAGGGTCTCGGCTACGAGCAGTACTTC. Protein product: CASSTRQGLGYEQYF. Looking up the rest from reference TRBV19 and TRBJ2-7 gives the full variable domain: DGGITQSPKYLFRKEGQNVTLSCEQNLNHDAMYWYRQDPGQGLRLIYYSQIVNDFQKGDIAEGYSVSREKKESFPLTVTSAQKNPTAFYLCASSTRQGLGYEQYFGPGTRLTVT.

The chain employs TRBV9 and TRBJ1-3; 11 positions match TRBD1. Germline lookup yields CDR1 SGDLS and CDR2 YYNGEE. The CDR3 is made up of 15 amino acids. The junction had 5 bases not matched to a gene; V was cut back by 3 bases and J by 6 bases. The CDR3 region is CASSAGQGVQNTIYF. The CDR3 nucleotides read TGTGCCAGCAGCGCGGGACAGGGGGTCCAAAACACCATATATTTT.

The J gene is TRBJ1-1, the V gene TRBV7-6; the D gene is possibly TRBD1 (5 bases). CDR3 size: 14 residues. V gave up 5 bases and J gave up 0 bases, with 10 bases separating them. CDR1 and CDR2 (germline): SGHVS, FNYEAQ. Here the CDR3 reads CASSPRQLNTEAFF. In DNA, the CDR3 is TGTGCCAGCAGCCCCCGACAGTTGAACACTGAAGCTTTCTTT. Full variable domain (outside the CDR3, taken from reference TRBV7-6 and TRBJ1-1): GAGVSQSPRYKVTKRGQDVALRCDPISGHVSLYWYRQALGQGPEFLTYFNYEAQQDKSGLPNDRFSAERPEGSISTLTIQRTEQRDSAMYRCASSPRQLNTEAFFGQGTRLTVV.

The rearrangement uses TRBV11-2 and TRBJ1-2; D gene unclear. The length of the CDR3 is 15 residues. Germline lookup yields CDR1 SGHAT and CDR2 FQNNGV. With 3 bases removed from V and 4 bases from J, the gap between germline ends came to 15 bases. The CDR3 region has the DNA TGTGCCAGCAGCTTCCCCGGACCGGCTGCCTATGGCTACACCTTC. Amino acids: CASSFPGPAAYGYTF.

This clone was seen just once. The chain recombines TRBV7-3 with TRBJ2-5; perhaps D is TRBD1 or TRBD2 (5 bases each). This CDR3 region has 14 residues. Trimming shortened V by 8 bases and J by 5 bases, and 18 bases separated the two germline ends. Germline V gene lookup returns CDR1 SGHTA and CDR2 FQGTGA. CDR3 DNA: TGTGCCAGCCCCTACCGGGACCGAGCGGAGACCCAGTACTTC. As protein: CASPYRDRAETQYF.

The table lists this clone with a count of one. The rearrangement uses TRBV27 and TRBJ1-2; 7 nucleotides align to TRBD1. From germline, CDR1 is MNHEY and CDR2 SMNVEV (reference sequence). The J segment lost 6 bases and the V segment lost 5 bases, leaving 9 bases of the junction unmatched. The CDR3 consists of 14 residues. For the CDR3, the DNA is TGTGCCAGCAGTGCGCATACAGGGGCGGATGGCTACACCTTC. Residues: CASSAHTGADGYTF.